Listed below are T cell receptor beta chains from one sample, sequenced in a study of cytomegalovirus exposure and HLA in healthy donors. Assay used: immunoSEQ multiplex PCR; TCRdb lists only in-frame clones, some missing. Of about 78,000 clones listed, 95% to 97% are singletons. The specimen sequenced was PBMCs. The receptors were sampled from a man between 18 and 29 years old in good health and CMV-seropositive. Both conserved end residues are part of each CDR3. The D gene is left open where the match is weak.

CASSQLPTDTQYF,TRBV4-1,NA,TRBJ2-3,13
CASSYQGNTEAFF,TRBV19,NA,TRBJ1-1,13
CASSSTSGNEQYF,TRBV5-1,TRBD2,TRBJ2-7,13
CATSPSTGGSLPQHF,TRBV15,TRBD1,TRBJ1-5,15
CASFSLARYEQYF,TRBV27,NA,TRBJ2-7,13
CASSLKGARSGSSYEQYF,TRBV27,NA,TRBJ2-7,18
CASSYLNTEAFF,TRBV6-6,NA,TRBJ1-1,12
CASSPPRTSGRAKTNEQFF,TRBV18,TRBD2,TRBJ2-1,19
CASSERGYYEQYF,TRBV6-5,TRBD2,TRBJ2-7,13
CASRLAGWKTEAFF,TRBV28,NA,TRBJ1-1,14
CAWRKDVAGKNEKLFF,TRBV30,NA,TRBJ1-4,16
CASSLAMSYEQYF,TRBV7-2,NA,TRBJ2-7,13
CASSKLAGERDTQYF,TRBV11-2,TRBD2,TRBJ2-3,15
CASSVGVPGGTEAFF,TRBV9,TRBD1,TRBJ1-1,15
CASSGKGGDYNEQFF,TRBV7-9,NA,TRBJ2-1,15
CASSLDGGQNNEQFF,TRBV5-1,NA,TRBJ2-1,15
CASAASGTLTNQPQHF,TRBV28,NA,TRBJ1-5,16
CASSETLAKNIQYF,TRBV11-2,NA,TRBJ2-4,14
CASSLLSAGVNEQYF,TRBV7-9,NA,TRBJ2-7,15
CASSMLAGGWYEQYF,TRBV5-1,TRBD2,TRBJ2-7,15
CASRIAGTASYEQYF,TRBV10-2,TRBD1,TRBJ2-7,15
CATSRGDGYRNEKLFF,TRBV15,NA,TRBJ1-4,16
CARGRGLSGSTEAFF,TRBV6-6,NA,TRBJ1-1,15
CASSPGRDTQYF,TRBV14,TRBD2,TRBJ2-3,12
CASTDTGNYGYTF,TRBV6-5,NA,TRBJ1-2,13
CSAASGRVQETQYF,TRBV29-1,TRBD2,TRBJ2-5,14
CASSGGATGRMNEQFF,TRBV9,NA,TRBJ2-1,16
CASSTTLGQMIQFF,TRBV9,NA,TRBJ2-1,14
CAISESTTGAYEQYF,TRBV10-3,NA,TRBJ2-7,15
CATQIDSVNTEAFF,TRBV25-1,NA,TRBJ1-1,14
CASSSGTTRNIQYF,TRBV5-4,NA,TRBJ2-4,14
CASSHPRTGNTEAFF,TRBV6-5,TRBD1,TRBJ1-1,15
CASSGPGQGSTGYTF,TRBV2,NA,TRBJ1-2,15
CSVVADVYEQYF,TRBV29-1,NA,TRBJ2-7,12
CASSEMLTAGRVDEQFF,TRBV6-1,NA,TRBJ2-1,17
CAGSSNSGSAETQYF,TRBV28,TRBD2,TRBJ2-5,15
CAWSGPSGGLFF,TRBV30,NA,TRBJ2-1,12
CASSTGTIRRNQPQHF,TRBV19,NA,TRBJ1-5,16
CASSLGLASYEQYF,TRBV5-4,TRBD2,TRBJ2-7,14
CASSGTSGRLYNEQFF,TRBV19,TRBD2,TRBJ2-1,16
CASSLDVRGGGELFF,TRBV7-2,NA,TRBJ2-2,15